The subject of this entry is one TCR beta chain. Original processing notes: Amplifying reference gene primers gave estimates of nucleated cell counts. TCRdb's table, derived via immunoSEQ multiplex PCR, lists solely in-frame clones and lacks some. The DNA gave D and trimming, while V, J and clone size come from that table. The repertoire has 330,000 or so clones, over 85% of them found once; the top ten carry less than 5%. The CDR3 spans 15 residues. Germline V lookup: CDR1 SGHAT, CDR2 FQNNGV. With V trimmed by 2 bases and J by 6 bases, 8 bases remained unmatched. This specimen belongs to a study of blood T cell repertoires in COVID-19. Study-level information: Sites across the United States, Italy and Spain contributed samples from acute and convalescent COVID-19.

While infection was still active, Seattle patients were enrolled and then followed longitudinally. The specimen was peripheral blood. This TCR was recovered from an older woman with COVID-19, enrolled during active disease. This chain links TRBV11-2 with TRBJ1-2, with TRBD1 matching over 8 bases. DNA for the CDR3: TGTGCCAGCAGCTTACAGGGGGCAGGGGGGGATGGCTACACCTTC. Translated, it gives CASSLQGAGGDGYTF.